This passage covers 5 T cell receptor beta chains from one sample sequenced in a study of cytomegalovirus exposure and HLA in healthy donors. The PCR employed 60 Vbeta primers together with 13 Jbeta primers. Sequencing was performed with immunoSEQ multiplex PCR; in TCRdb, only in-frame clones are kept and a portion is missing. The table shows 160,000 or so clones, with over 70% occurring only once. Sequencing used PBMCs. These TCRs come from a woman aged 30 to 39 in good health and CMV-seronegative.

This clone was seen once. This CDR3 is CASSIAPGTYEQYF. CDR3 bases: TGTGCCAGTAGTATAGCCCCGGGAACCTACGAGCAGTACTTC. The chain has TRBV19 and TRBJ2-5; tentatively, D is TRBD2 (5 bases). The DNA end is a closer match to TRBJ2-7, so the J assignment may be wrong. This CDR3 region has 14 residues. The germline gives CDR1 LNHDA, CDR2 SQIVND (reference sequence).

The rearrangement links TRBV7-2 to TRBJ2-2; possible D gene TRBD2, 5 bases. The CDR3 length is 14 residues. V gave up 1 base and J gave up 9 bases, with 12 bases separating them. Germline CDR1 is SGHTA and CDR2 is FQGNSA. The CDR3 spells CASSLGLAGRELFF. CDR3 in DNA: TGTGCCAGCAGCTTAGGGCTAGCTGGCAGGGAGCTGTTTTTT.

This clone was detected only a few times. An end of the junction differs from the germline gene, which may be a read error. This chain links TRBV5-6 with TRBJ2-4; 8 positions match TRBD2. CDR1 and CDR2 (germline): SGHDT, YYEEEE. The CDR3 runs to 13 residues. The CDR3 loop reads CASSPYSSGGLSF. The CDR3 region has the DNA TGTGCCAGCAGCCCCTACTCCTCGGGGGGGCTAAGCTTC.

In this sample, this clone turned up a few times. The gene calls are TRBV18 and TRBJ2-7; 9 nucleotides agree with TRBD1. After removal of 6 bases from V and 5 bases from J, the junction contained 8 bases not matched to a gene. The CDR3 runs 14 residues. Germline CDR1 reads KGHSH; CDR2 reads LQKENI. Here the CDR3 DNA reads TGTGCCAGCTCCTGGCAGGGACAGGGCCACGAGCAGTACTTC. Translating it yields CASSWQGQGHEQYF.

Many counts were recorded for this clone. The chain joins TRBV2 to TRBJ2-6, with D perhaps TRBD2 (8 bases). Germline V gene sequence: CDR1 SNHLY, CDR2 FYNNEI. Trimming cost V 3 bases and J 0 bases, with 15 bases left between them. The CDR3 covers 18 residues. The CDR3 DNA follows: TGTGCCAGCAGTGATGGAGCGGGGGACAGCTCTGGGGCCAACGTCCTGACTTTC. Amino acids: CASSDGAGDSSGANVLTF.